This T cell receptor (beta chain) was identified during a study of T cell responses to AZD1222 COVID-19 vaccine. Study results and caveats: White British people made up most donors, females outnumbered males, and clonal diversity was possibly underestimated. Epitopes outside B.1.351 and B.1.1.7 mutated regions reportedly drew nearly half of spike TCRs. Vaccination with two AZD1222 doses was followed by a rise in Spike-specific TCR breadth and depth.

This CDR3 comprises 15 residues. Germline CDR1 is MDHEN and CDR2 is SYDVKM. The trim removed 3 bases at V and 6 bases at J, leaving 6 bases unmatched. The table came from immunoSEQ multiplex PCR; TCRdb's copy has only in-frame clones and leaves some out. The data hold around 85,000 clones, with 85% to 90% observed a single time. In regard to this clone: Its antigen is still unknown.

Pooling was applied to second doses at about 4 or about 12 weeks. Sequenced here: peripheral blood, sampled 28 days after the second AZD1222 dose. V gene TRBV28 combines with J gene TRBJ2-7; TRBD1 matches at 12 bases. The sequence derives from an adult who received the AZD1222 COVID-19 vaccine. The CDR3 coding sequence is TGTGCCAGCAGTTTGGCCGGGACAGGGGGCTCCGAGCAGTACTTC. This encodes CASSLAGTGGSEQYF.